A single sample is the source of the 17 T cell receptor beta chains below, sequenced in a study. TCRdb analysed the RT-PCR reads with MiXCR anew, one entry per CDR3 protein. The sample yields about 680,000 distinct CDR3 sequences, 11% to 15% seen once. What was sequenced was memory CD4+ T cells from blood. Receptor source: a female donor in good health, serving as a healthy control.

A few counts support this clonotype. This sequence joins TRBV27 and TRBJ2-1; a weak D match, TRBD2 (5 bases). V lost 3 bases and J 3 bases, leaving 12 bases between the germline ends. CDR3 length equals 15 residues. Germline CDR1 reads MNHEY; CDR2 reads SMNVEV (reference sequence). Written as DNA, the CDR3 is TGTGCCAGCAGTTTCTCTAGCCCGCTCTACAATGAGCAGTTCTTC. It is translated as CASSFSSPLYNEQFF.

This chain connects TRBV7-9 to TRBJ2-1, with D maybe TRBD2 (5 bases). The CDR3 extends over 14 amino acids. Germline loops: CDR1 SEHNR, CDR2 FQNEAQ (reference sequence). V was shortened by 3 bases and J by 3 bases, with 9 bases between the two germline ends. CDR3 coding DNA: TGTGCCAGCAGCTTCGGGGAAATCTACAATGAGCAGTTCTTC. Protein sequence: CASSFGEIYNEQFF.

This clonotype appeared a single time. The chain uses TRBV19 and TRBJ2-7; TRBD2 aligns across 11 bases. With V trimmed by 3 bases and J by 2 bases, 9 bases remained unmatched. The CDR3 extends over 17 amino acids. The germline V gene has CDR1 LNHDA and CDR2 SQIVND (reference sequence). In nucleotides, the CDR3 is TGTGCCAGTAGTATTCGCCCTAGCGGGAGGATCACCTACGAGCAGTACTTC. It encodes CASSIRPSGRITYEQYF.

This clonotype was seen ten or more times. The rearrangement links TRBV10-3 to TRBJ1-1, with 8 bases identical to TRBD1. CDR3 size: 13 residues. The J segment lost 1 base and the V segment lost 10 bases, leaving 5 bases of the junction unmatched. Germline lookup yields CDR1 ENHRY and CDR2 SYGVKD. This CDR3 is CATVDRANTEAFF. As DNA, the CDR3 is TGTGCCACAGTGGACAGGGCGAACACTGAAGCTTTCTTT.

The rearrangement links TRBV28 to TRBJ1-4; weak D call: TRBD1 (6 bases). The CDR3 length is 14 residues. Trimming stripped 6 bases from V and 4 bases from J, with 12 bases between. CDR1 is MDHEN, CDR2 SYDVKM, per germline. CDR3 in DNA: TGTGCCAGCAGAACCGGACAGATTAATGAAAAACTGTTTTTT. It encodes CASRTGQINEKLFF.

This clonotype has more than one count but fewer than ten. V is TRBV12-3 or TRBV12-4 and J is TRBJ1-6, with D possibly being TRBD1 (6 bases). The CDR3 is 14 residues long. V was shortened by 5 bases and J by 10 bases, with 15 bases between the two germline ends. CDR3 in amino acids: CASSPRGGNSPLHF. The CDR3 coding sequence is TGTGCCAGCAGTCCCAGGGGAGGGAACTCACCCCTCCACTTT.

The chain recombines TRBV9 with TRBJ2-7; D ambiguous. The CDR3 loop spans 14 amino acids. Germline V CDR1 and CDR2: SGDLS, YYNGEE. Trimming pared 3 bases from V and 2 bases from J, leaving 12 bases between. The CDR3: CASSARTDPYEQYF. As DNA, the CDR3 is TGTGCCAGCAGCGCAAGGACGGATCCCTACGAGCAGTACTTC.

There are a few counts of this clonotype. The J gene is TRBJ2-1, the V gene TRBV28; 7 bases align to TRBD2. CDR3 length: 14 amino acids. The germline CDR1 and CDR2 sequences are MDHEN and SYDVKM. V dropped 3 bases and J dropped 10; count of bases not matched to a gene: 9. The CDR3, as DNA: TGTGCCAGCAGTTTCGGCGGGAGTGTGAGCGAGCAGTTCTTC. Translating it yields CASSFGGSVSEQFF.

There are many counts of this clonotype. The V and J genes are TRBV7-2 and TRBJ2-1, with 8 bases lining up with TRBD1. This CDR3 comprises 15 residues. V shed 5 bases, J shed 4 bases, and the junction held 7 bases outside the gene matches. Germline V gene data show CDR1 as SGHTA and CDR2 as FQGNSA. CDR3 protein: CASSPGTGAYNEQFF. DNA of the CDR3: TGTGCCAGCAGCCCAGGGACAGGCGCATACAATGAGCAGTTCTTC.

This clonotype was counted only a few times. The gene calls are TRBV7-8 and TRBJ1-5; no reliable D call. The V end lost 6 bases, the J end lost 4 bases, and 16 bases lay between the germline ends. CDR1 SGHVS and CDR2 FQNEAQ come from the germline V gene. CDR3 length equals 15 residues. CDR3 loop: CASRANSGQNQPQHF. The CDR3 DNA reads TGTGCCAGCAGGGCCAACTCCGGCCAAAATCAGCCCCAGCATTTT.

The gene calls are TRBV20-1 and TRBJ1-2; 10 bases line up with TRBD1. The V gene end was trimmed by 5 bases and the J gene end by 8 bases; junction bases not matched to a gene: 5. CDR1 is DFQATT, CDR2 SNEGSKA, per germline (reference sequence). The CDR3 consists of 12 residues. Written as DNA, the CDR3 is TGCAGTGCTGGACAGGGGGATTTGGGCTACACCTTC. Residues: CSAGQGDLGYTF.

The sample holds many counts of this clonotype. The chain combines TRBV4-2 with TRBJ2-7; TRBD1 agrees at 10 bases. The CDR3 contains 18 residues. Trimming took 0 bases from V and 0 from J; bases not matched to a gene: 8. Germline loops: CDR1 LGHNA, CDR2 YNFKEQ. The CDR3 is CASSQDNLRTGGSYEQYF. In DNA form, the CDR3 reads TGTGCCAGCAGCCAAGATAATCTACGGACAGGGGGCTCCTACGAGCAGTACTTC.

The chain couples TRBV7-9 to TRBJ2-1; D not certain. Germline V gene lookup returns CDR1 SEHNR and CDR2 FQNEAQ (reference sequence). V was trimmed by 0 bases and J by 10 bases, leaving 10 bases between them. CDR3 size: 13 residues. CDR3 sequence reads: CASSLAAVLEQFF. The DNA of the CDR3 is TGTGCCAGCAGCTTAGCGGCAGTGCTGGAGCAGTTCTTC.

This clonotype was seen ten or more times. The rearrangement uses TRBV6-4 and TRBJ1-1; D not certain. V lost 5 bases and J 6 bases, leaving 13 bases between the germline ends. Germline V gene lookup returns CDR1 MRHNA and CDR2 SNTAGT. This CDR3 comprises 13 residues. The chain's CDR3 is CASSYLEGSEAFF. DNA of the CDR3: TGTGCCAGCAGTTACCTTGAGGGCTCTGAAGCTTTCTTT.

This clonotype occurred a few times. The chain carries TRBV5-6 and TRBJ2-1; D gene uncertain. The ends were cut back, 0 bases at V and 6 bases at J, with 13 bases in the middle. Germline V gene lookup returns CDR1 SGHDT and CDR2 YYEEEE. The CDR3 loop spans 15 amino acids. This CDR3 is CASSLADGRVNEQFF. The DNA for the CDR3 is TGTGCCAGCAGCTTGGCCGACGGAAGAGTCAATGAGCAGTTCTTC.

There are many counts of this clonotype. The rearrangement links TRBV20-1 to TRBJ1-5, with 8 bases that match TRBD1. There are 14 residues in the CDR3. J lost 5 bases, V lost 6 bases, and 9 bases had no gene match. The germline V gene encodes CDR1 DFQATT and CDR2 SNEGSKA (reference sequence). CDR3 protein: CSALGQGQDQPQHF. Written as DNA, the CDR3 is TGCAGTGCCCTCGGACAGGGTCAAGATCAGCCCCAGCATTTT.

This chain joins TRBV6-5 and TRBJ2-7; 10 bases match TRBD2. The CDR3 spans 15 residues. The V gene end was trimmed by 2 bases and the J gene end by 5 bases; junction bases not matched to a gene: 6. Germline V gene data show CDR1 as MNHEY and CDR2 as SVGAGI. The CDR3 coding sequence is TGTGCCAGCAGTTACCAAGCGGGAGGGCTCGACGAGCAGTACTTC. It codes for CASSYQAGGLDEQYF.